This TCR beta chain was sequenced for a study of cytomegalovirus exposure and HLA in healthy donors. Repertoires were generated with immunoSEQ multiplex PCR, while TCRdb's copy carries only in-frame clones and drops some. Found here are tens of thousands of clones, 90% to 95% of them singletons; the top ten hold under 6.5%. This clone was picked up one time. The target antigen is unknown. Study observations and caveats: Cytomegalovirus status was reportedly diagnosed by the classifier with high sensitivity and specificity.

The TCR originated in a woman between 18 and 29 years old in good health and CMV-seronegative. Sequences were obtained from PBMCs.

CDR3 DNA sequence: TGTGCCAGCAGCTTTACGAACAGGGGTGGCTACACCTTC. Its protein is CASSFTNRGGYTF. This chain links TRBV5-8 with TRBJ1-2; TRBD1 agrees at 7 bases. V shed 2 bases and J 7 bases; nucleotides not matched to a gene: 5. Germline V gene sequence: CDR1 SGHTS, CDR2 YDEGEE. This CDR3 spans 13 amino acids.